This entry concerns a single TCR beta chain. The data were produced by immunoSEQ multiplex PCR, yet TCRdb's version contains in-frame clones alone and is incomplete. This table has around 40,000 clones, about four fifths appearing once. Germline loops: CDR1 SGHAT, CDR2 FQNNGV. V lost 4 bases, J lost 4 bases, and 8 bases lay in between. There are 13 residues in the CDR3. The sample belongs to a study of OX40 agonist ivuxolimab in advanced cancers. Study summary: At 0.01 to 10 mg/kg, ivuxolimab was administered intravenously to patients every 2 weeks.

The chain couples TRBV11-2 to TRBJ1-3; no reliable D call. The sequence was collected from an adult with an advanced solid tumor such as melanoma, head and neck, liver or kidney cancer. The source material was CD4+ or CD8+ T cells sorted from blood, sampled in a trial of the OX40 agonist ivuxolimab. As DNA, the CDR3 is TGTGCCAGCAGCTCCATACAGGGAAACACCATATATTTT. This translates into CASSSIQGNTIYF.